Below, 8 T cell receptor beta chains from the same sample are listed, as sequenced in a study of blood T cell repertoires in COVID-19. Here immunoSEQ multiplex PCR was the method, and the copy in TCRdb shows in-frame clones only, minus some. The sample yields some 320,000 clones, about 85% seen once. Sequenced input: PBMCs or T cells enriched from blood (not recorded which). Receptor source: a woman between 25 and 40 years old who had been exposed to COVID-19.

V and J are TRBV27 and TRBJ1-6, with D possibly being TRBD1 (6 bases). V was cut by 7 bases and J by 5 bases, with 21 bases left in between. The CDR3 runs to 17 residues. CDR1 and CDR2 from the germline V gene are MNHEY and SMNVEV (reference sequence). For the CDR3, the DNA is TGTGCCAGCAAAACTTCCCTTTGGGACACGCATAATTCACCCCTCCACTTT. Translating it yields CASKTSLWDTHNSPLHF.

The rearrangement uses TRBV10-3 and TRBJ1-3, with 7 bases fitting TRBD1. The CDR3 totals 14 residues. CDR1 ENHRY and CDR2 SYGVKD come from the germline V gene. V lost 7 bases to trimming and J lost 4 bases; unmatched junction nucleotides: 7. The CDR3 coding sequence is TGTGCCATCAATGTGGAGGGGGCCGGAAACACCATATATTTT. It codes for CAINVEGAGNTIYF.

The chain joins TRBV28 to TRBJ1-3, with TRBD1 as a possible D gene (5 bases). Germline values: CDR1 MDHEN, CDR2 SYDVKM. The germline V and J ends were trimmed by 7 bases and 4 bases, with 20 bases remaining between them. The CDR3 runs to 16 residues. CDR3 DNA: TGTGCCAGCACCCGAGTAGGGGTCTTGACCGGAAACACCATATATTTT. This sequence encodes CASTRVGVLTGNTIYF. The full variable domain, rest sourced from reference TRBV28 and TRBJ1-3, is DVKVTQSSRYLVKRTGEKVFLECVQDMDHENMFWYRQDPGLGLRLIYFSYDVKMKEKGDIPEGYSVSREKKERFSLILESASTNQTSMYLCASTRVGVLTGNTIYFGEGSWLTVV.

This sequence joins TRBV28 and TRBJ1-2, with D possibly matching TRBD1 (5 bases). V was trimmed by 5 bases and J by 8 bases, leaving 21 bases between them. CDR3 size: 15 residues. Germline V CDR1 and CDR2: MDHEN, SYDVKM. The CDR3 sequence is CASSPETVPIRGYTF. CDR3 in DNA: TGTGCCAGCAGTCCCGAGACAGTCCCGATACGGGGCTACACCTTC.

The chain links TRBV19 to TRBJ2-5, with 9 bases fitting TRBD2. With V trimmed by 6 bases and J by 4 bases, 12 bases remained unmatched. In germline, CDR1 is LNHDA, CDR2 SQIVND (reference sequence). The CDR3 has 16 residues. The DNA for the CDR3 is TGTGCCAGTAGGCGGGGTAGCGGGAGTTTGGGAGAGACCCAGTACTTC. The encoded protein is CASRRGSGSLGETQYF.

The chain joins TRBV5-5 to TRBJ2-7, with D hard to call. The CDR3 loop spans 14 amino acids. Deletions cut 4 bases from V and 3 bases from J, with 14 bases between. In germline, CDR1 is SGHKS, CDR2 YYEKEE (reference sequence). CDR3 coding DNA: TGTGCCAGCAGCCATAAAGGCGGTTACTACGAGCAGTACTTC. Translated: CASSHKGGYYEQYF. The full variable domain, with the rest looked up from reference TRBV5-5 and TRBJ2-7, is DAGVTQSPTHLIKTRGQQVTLRCSPISGHKSVSWYQQVLGQGPQFIFQYYEKEERGRGNFPDRFSARQFPNYSSELNVNALLLGDSALYLCASSHKGGYYEQYFGPGTRLTVT.

J is TRBJ2-3 and V is TRBV2, with 9 bases lining up with TRBD2. Looked up from germline, CDR1 is SNHLY and CDR2 is FYNNEI. J lost 0 bases, V lost 9 bases, and 4 bases had no gene match. CDR3 size: 14 residues. The CDR3 loop reads CASATSGSTDTQYF. DNA of the CDR3: TGTGCCAGTGCGACTAGCGGAAGCACAGATACGCAGTATTTT.

The V gene is TRBV6-5, the J gene TRBJ1-2, with D tentatively TRBD1 (5 bases). In germline, CDR1 is MNHEY, CDR2 SVGAGI. This CDR3 is 10 amino acids long. Trimming removed 7 bases at V and 7 bases at J, with 7 bases between. Written as DNA, the CDR3 is TGTGCCAGCACAGGGCCTGGCTACACCTTC. Translating gives CASTGPGYTF.